Below are 23 T cell receptor beta chains sequenced from a single sample in a study of blood T cell repertoires in COVID-19. Assay: immunoSEQ multiplex PCR; the TCRdb copy retains only in-frame clones and omits some. Among about 210,000 clones listed, about 89% were seen once. The sequenced sample consisted of peripheral blood. The receptors here all came from a woman aged 40 to 50 with acute or convalescent COVID-19.

The sample holds one count of this clone. The J gene is TRBJ1-4, the V gene TRBV6-5, with a possible D match to TRBD1 (6 bases). The CDR3 loop spans 14 amino acids. V shed 6 bases and J shed 7 bases, with 15 bases lying between them. Looked up from germline, CDR1 is MNHEY and CDR2 is SVGAGI. The CDR3 nucleotides are TGTGCCAGCAGCGTACAGGGAAGTCGTGAAAAACTGTTTTTT. Its protein product is CASSVQGSREKLFF.

The V gene is TRBV2, the J gene TRBJ1-2; a weak D match, TRBD1 (6 bases). The germline V and J ends were trimmed by 5 bases and 2 bases, with 12 bases remaining between them. Germline V gives CDR1 SNHLY, CDR2 FYNNEI. This CDR3 comprises 14 residues. In DNA, the CDR3 is TGTGCCAGCAGTTTCATTACAGGGAACTATGGCTACACCTTC. It translates to CASSFITGNYGYTF.

The CDR3 region is CSVAHGTGGDYGYTF. Here the CDR3 DNA reads TGCAGCGTCGCACACGGGACAGGGGGAGACTATGGCTACACCTTC. The chain is built from TRBV29-1 and TRBJ1-2; TRBD1 agrees at 11 bases. With V trimmed by 6 bases and J by 3 bases, 9 bases remained unmatched. Germline CDR1 reads SQVTM; CDR2 reads ANQGSEA. The CDR3 totals 15 residues.

The sample holds one count of this clone. The chain recombines TRBV9 with TRBJ2-2, with D perhaps matching TRBD2 (6 bases). The V end was cut by 3 bases, the J end by 7 bases, with 10 bases between. The CDR3 has 13 residues. CDR1 is SGDLS and CDR2 is YYNGEE in the germline V gene. CDR3 sequence: CASSGWEDGELFF. CDR3 coding DNA: TGTGCCAGCAGCGGATGGGAGGACGGGGAGCTGTTTTTT.

The chain has TRBV2 and TRBJ2-2; TRBD1 agrees at 7 bases. V gave up 7 bases and J gave up 4 bases; unmatched junction bases: 9. CDR3 length: 15 residues. The germline CDR1 and CDR2 sequences are SNHLY and FYNNEI. The CDR3 sequence: CASNWAGGSTGELFF. CDR3 nucleotide sequence: TGTGCCAGCAACTGGGCAGGGGGTAGCACCGGGGAGCTGTTTTTT.

J is TRBJ1-5 and V is TRBV19; possibly TRBD1 for D (6 bases). Per germline, CDR1 LNHDA and CDR2 SQIVND (reference sequence). Trimming left V 8 bases short and J 0 bases short, with 11 bases between. This CDR3 has 14 residues. CDR3 DNA sequence: TGTGCCAGTCAAAACAGGGATAGCAATCAGCCCCAGCATTTT. This encodes CASQNRDSNQPQHF. The whole variable domain, filled in from reference TRBV19 and TRBJ1-5, reads DGGITQSPKYLFRKEGQNVTLSCEQNLNHDAMYWYRQDPGQGLRLIYYSQIVNDFQKGDIAEGYSVSREKKESFPLTVTSAQKNPTAFYLCASQNRDSNQPQHFGDGTRLSIL.

This clone was recorded once. The rearrangement uses TRBV2 and TRBJ1-6, with no clear D. Germline loops: CDR1 SNHLY, CDR2 FYNNEI. The CDR3 loop spans 13 amino acids. V shed 6 bases and J shed 4 bases, with 7 bases lying between them. The CDR3 sequence: CASRALYNSPLHF. CDR3 bases: TGTGCCAGCAGGGCCCTGTATAATTCACCCCTCCACTTT.

The CDR3 loop is CASSYHEANYGYTF. The CDR3 DNA reads TGTGCCAGCAGTTACCACGAGGCTAACTATGGCTACACCTTC. The V gene is TRBV6-5, the J gene TRBJ1-2; D is undetermined. Germline CDR1 MNHEY, CDR2 SVGAGI. The CDR3 totals 14 residues. The V and J ends lost 2 bases and 0 bases respectively, with 7 bases between them.

CDR3 nucleotide sequence: TGTGCCAGCAGTCCCAGAAAACCACAGGGGACCACTGAAGCTTTCTTT. Translation gives CASSPRKPQGTTEAFF. The V and J genes are TRBV14 and TRBJ1-1; 7 bases fit TRBD1. This CDR3 region has 16 residues. J was trimmed by 4 bases and V by 6 bases; bases with no gene match: 14. Germline CDR1 is SGHDN and CDR2 is FVKESK.

V and J are TRBV4-2 and TRBJ1-2; TRBD1 agrees at 10 bases. After removal of 4 bases from V and 8 bases from J, the junction contained 10 bases not matched to a gene. The CDR3 totals 15 residues. Germline V lookup: CDR1 LGHNA, CDR2 YNFKEQ. CDR3 nucleotides: TGTGCCAGCAGCCCTTCCGGGACAGGGGCGGGGGGCTACACCTTC. As protein: CASSPSGTGAGGYTF.

This clone was recorded once. The chain combines TRBV6-2 or TRBV6-3 with TRBJ2-2; TRBD2 might be the D (6 bases). The CDR3 contains 15 residues. Trimming stripped 4 bases from V and 6 bases from J, with 15 bases between. Per the germline V gene, CDR1 is MNHEY and CDR2 is SVGEGT. CDR3 nucleotides: TGTGCCAGCAGTTCGGTTATGGGGGGATCCGGGGAGCTGTTTTTT. Translated, it gives CASSSVMGGSGELFF.

J is TRBJ1-2 and V is TRBV3-1 (or the pseudogene TRBV3-2); D uncertain. Germline loops: CDR1 LGHDT, CDR2 YNNKEL (reference sequence). Trimming left V 0 bases short and J 6 bases short, with 11 bases between. The CDR3 has 14 amino acids. CDR3 in amino acids: CASSQEGRPDGYTF. The CDR3 DNA sequence: TGTGCCAGCAGCCAAGAAGGGAGGCCAGATGGCTACACCTTC.

The CDR3 DNA is TGTGCCAGCAGACCAAGGGGGCAGCGGACCGGGGAGCTGTTTTTT. Translation gives CASRPRGQRTGELFF. This chain connects TRBV3-1 (or the pseudogene TRBV3-2) to TRBJ2-2, with 7 bases fitting TRBD1. The V gene's germline CDR1 is LGHDT and CDR2 YNNKEL (reference sequence). The ends lost 6 bases at V and 5 bases at J; junction bases unmatched: 9. The CDR3 sequence is 15 residues long.

Comment on this clone: This same CDR3 is encoded by further DNA sequences in the sample. This chain connects TRBV6-5 to TRBJ1-6, with D uncertain. Germline CDR1 and CDR2: MNHEY and SVGAGI. The CDR3 is 12 residues long. V lost 4 bases to trimming and J lost 7 bases, with 5 bases between them. CDR3 in DNA: TGTGCCAGCAGTTCGGGGAATTCACCCCTCCACTTT. Its translation: CASSSGNSPLHF.

The DNA of the CDR3 is TGTGCCAGCAGTTGGCGGACTAGCGGGGGACGGGAGACCCAGTACTTC. This translates into CASSWRTSGGRETQYF. The chain joins TRBV6-5 to TRBJ2-5; 13 nucleotides match TRBD2. The CDR3 length is 16 residues. Trimming at V came to 4 bases and at J to 5 bases, leaving 7 bases not matched to a gene. Germline-derived CDR1 and CDR2 are MNHEY and SVGAGI.

V usage is TRBV7-2 and J usage is TRBJ1-5; D is uncertain. The V end lost 1 base, the J end lost 4 bases, and 8 bases lay between the germline ends. Germline V gene sequence: CDR1 SGHTA, CDR2 FQGNSA. The CDR3 contains 14 residues. The CDR3 region has the DNA TGTGCCAGCAGCTTAGGAACAAAAAATCAGCCCCAGCATTTT. It encodes CASSLGTKNQPQHF.

This clone has only one observation. The rearrangement links TRBV5-1 to TRBJ2-1; D may be TRBD1 (5 bases). The V end was cut by 4 bases, the J end by 7 bases, with 18 bases between. CDR1 is SGHRS, CDR2 YFSETQ, per germline. CDR3 length equals 15 residues. CDR3 nucleotides: TGCGCCAGCAGCCCCAGGGTTGAGAGGTCGAATGAGCAGTTCTTC. This translates into CASSPRVERSNEQFF.

This chain uses TRBV7-2 with TRBJ2-7; D perhaps matches TRBD2 (6 bases). Germline values: CDR1 SGHTA, CDR2 FQGNSA. This CDR3 contains 17 residues. V was pared by 4 bases and J by 4 bases, with 23 bases between. CDR3 bases: TGTGCCAGCAGCTCCCTCAGTGGGGGGACGCACCCATACGAGCAGTACGTC. Its translation: CASSSLSGGTHPYEQYV.

Concerning this clone itself: At the DNA level, this CDR3 is encoded by other sequences in the same sample as well. This chain connects TRBV10-3 to TRBJ1-2, with 11 bases identical to TRBD1. There are 13 residues in the CDR3. CDR1 ENHRY and CDR2 SYGVKD come from the germline V gene. The trim removed 9 bases at V and 4 bases at J, leaving 4 bases unmatched. The CDR3: CAIRTGGSYGYTF. The CDR3 nucleotides are TGTGCCATAAGGACAGGGGGCTCCTATGGCTACACCTTC.

This rearrangement joins TRBV9 to TRBJ2-3, with a tentative D call TRBD2 (5 bases). The CDR3 spans 17 residues. Trimming left V 0 bases short and J 7 bases short, with 21 bases between. Germline CDR1 SGDLS, CDR2 YYNGEE. The CDR3 is CASSVEEIFTGGYTQYF. The CDR3, as DNA: TGTGCCAGCAGCGTAGAAGAGATTTTCACTGGCGGGTATACGCAGTATTTT.

The chain combines TRBV20-1 with TRBJ2-3; D unresolved. Germline-derived CDR1 and CDR2 are DFQATT and SNEGSKA (reference sequence). This CDR3 has 11 amino acids. Trimming left V 6 bases short and J 3 bases short, with 7 bases between. The CDR3 here is CSAEATDTQYF. CDR3 in DNA: TGCAGTGCAGAGGCGACAGATACGCAGTATTTT.

The chain couples TRBV2 to TRBJ1-5, with TRBD1 matching 7 bases. The CDR3 length is 14 residues. Trimming removed 3 bases from V and 7 bases from J; junction bases left unmatched: 6. The germline gives CDR1 SNHLY, CDR2 FYNNEI. This chain's CDR3 is CASSDNRGVQPQHF. Here the CDR3 DNA reads TGTGCCAGCAGTGATAACAGGGGAGTCCAGCCCCAGCATTTT.

In this sample, this clone turned up once. The CDR3 DNA reads TGTGCCAGCAGCGCCGGGGACTCCAATGAAAAACTGTTTTTT. This codes for CASSAGDSNEKLFF. This sequence joins TRBV9 and TRBJ1-4, with TRBD1 as a possible D gene (5 bases). Between the trimmed V and J ends, which lost 3 bases and 5 bases, there was a span of 11 bases. Germline values: CDR1 SGDLS, CDR2 YYNGEE. The CDR3 has 14 amino acids.